The clone carrying this T cell receptor (beta chain) has a count of ten or more. The antigen is not known. V lost 0 bases and J lost 2, with 6 bases in between. CDR1 is KGHDR and CDR2 is SFDVKD in the germline V gene. The CDR3 has 14 residues. As for time point: patch test 2, 6 weeks after DPC sensitization. The treatment was: therapeutic diphenylcyclopropenone sensitization with weekly scalp DPC. Prior to each patch test being applied, blood was drawn. These data originate in a study of human T cells and chemical hapten exposure. Whole-study findings and limits: TCRs above 1 in 1000 frequency stayed constant with DPC sensitization.

TCRdb reprocessed the RACE reads with MiXCR, giving one entry per CDR3 protein. The data contain 110,000 or so distinct CDR3 sequences, roughly a tenth of them singletons. The chain joins TRBV24-1 to TRBJ1-2; D gene uncertain. This specimen consisted of whole blood, obtained in connection with sensitization to the hapten diphenylcyclopropenone (DPC). The receptor was isolated from a woman aged 35 to 49 with alopecia areata. Some clones in this sample may be carry-over from other donors' samples. CDR3 loop: CATSDLTSNYGYTF. In nucleotides, the CDR3 is TGTGCCACCAGTGATTTGACTTCCAACTATGGCTACACCTTC.